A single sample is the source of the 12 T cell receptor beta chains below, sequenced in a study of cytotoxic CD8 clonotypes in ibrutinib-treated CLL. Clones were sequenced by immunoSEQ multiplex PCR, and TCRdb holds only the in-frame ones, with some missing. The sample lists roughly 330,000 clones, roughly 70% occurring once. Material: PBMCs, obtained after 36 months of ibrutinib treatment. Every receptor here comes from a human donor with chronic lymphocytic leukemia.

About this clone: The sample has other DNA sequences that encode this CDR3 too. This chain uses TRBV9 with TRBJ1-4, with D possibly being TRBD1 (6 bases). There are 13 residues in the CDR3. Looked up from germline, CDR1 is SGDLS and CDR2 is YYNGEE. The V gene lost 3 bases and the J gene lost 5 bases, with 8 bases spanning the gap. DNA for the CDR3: TGTGCCAGCAGCGACAGGGCGAATGAAAAACTGTTTTTT. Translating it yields CASSDRANEKLFF.

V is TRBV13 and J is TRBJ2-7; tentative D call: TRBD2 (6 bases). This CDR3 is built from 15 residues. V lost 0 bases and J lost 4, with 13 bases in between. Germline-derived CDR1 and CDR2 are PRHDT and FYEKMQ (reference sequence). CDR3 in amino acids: CASSLGPGGEYEQYF. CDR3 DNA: TGTGCCAGCAGCTTAGGCCCCGGGGGAGAGTACGAGCAGTACTTC.

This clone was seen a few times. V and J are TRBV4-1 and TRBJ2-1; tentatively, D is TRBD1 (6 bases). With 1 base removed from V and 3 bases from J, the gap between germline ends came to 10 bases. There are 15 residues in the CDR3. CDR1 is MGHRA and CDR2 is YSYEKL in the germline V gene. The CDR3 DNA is TGCGCCAGCAGCCAAGGGCAGGGGTTCTACAATGAGCAGTTCTTC. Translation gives CASSQGQGFYNEQFF.

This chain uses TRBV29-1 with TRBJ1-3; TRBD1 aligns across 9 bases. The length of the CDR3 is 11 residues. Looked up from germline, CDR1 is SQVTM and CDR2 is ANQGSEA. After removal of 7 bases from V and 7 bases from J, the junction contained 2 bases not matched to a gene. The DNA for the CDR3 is TGCAGCGCCGACAGGGGGAACACCATATATTTT. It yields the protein CSADRGNTIYF.

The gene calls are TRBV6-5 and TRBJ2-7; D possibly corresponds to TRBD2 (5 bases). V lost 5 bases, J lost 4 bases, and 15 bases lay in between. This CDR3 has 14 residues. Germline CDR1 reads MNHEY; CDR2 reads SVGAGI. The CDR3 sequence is CASSELVPGYEQYF. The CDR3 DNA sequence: TGTGCCAGCAGTGAACTAGTTCCCGGATACGAGCAGTACTTC.

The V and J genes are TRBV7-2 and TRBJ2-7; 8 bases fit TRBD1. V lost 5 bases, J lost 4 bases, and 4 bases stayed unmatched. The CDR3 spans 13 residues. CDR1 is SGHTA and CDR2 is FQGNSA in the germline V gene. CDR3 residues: CASSRQGAYEQYF. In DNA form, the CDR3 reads TGTGCCAGCAGCCGTCAGGGGGCTTACGAGCAGTACTTC.

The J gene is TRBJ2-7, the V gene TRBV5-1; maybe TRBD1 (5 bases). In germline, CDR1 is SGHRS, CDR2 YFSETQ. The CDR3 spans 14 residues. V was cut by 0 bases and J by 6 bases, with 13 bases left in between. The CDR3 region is CASSLEPRAGEQYF. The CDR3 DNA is TGCGCCAGCAGCTTGGAACCCAGGGCTGGCGAGCAGTACTTC.

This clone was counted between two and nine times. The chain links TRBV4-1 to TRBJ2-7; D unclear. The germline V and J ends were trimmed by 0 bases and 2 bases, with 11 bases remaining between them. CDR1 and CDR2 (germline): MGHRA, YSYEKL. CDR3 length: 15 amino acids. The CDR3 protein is CASSQDFGRPYEQYF. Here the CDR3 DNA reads TGCGCCAGCAGCCAAGATTTTGGCAGGCCCTACGAGCAGTACTTC.

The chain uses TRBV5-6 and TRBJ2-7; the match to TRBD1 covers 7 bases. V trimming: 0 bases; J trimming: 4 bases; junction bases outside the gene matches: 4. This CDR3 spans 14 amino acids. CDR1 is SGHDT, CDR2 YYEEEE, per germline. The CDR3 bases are TGTGCCAGCAGCTTGGGGGACAGCATGTACGAGCAGTACTTC. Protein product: CASSLGDSMYEQYF. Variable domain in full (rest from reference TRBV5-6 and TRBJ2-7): DAGVTQSPTHLIKTRGQQVTLRCSPKSGHDTVSWYQQALGQGPQFIFQYYEEEERQRGNFPDRFSGHQFPNYSSELNVNALLLGDSALYLCASSLGDSMYEQYFGPGTRLTVT.

CDR3 sequence (DNA): TGTGCCAGCAGCCCCGGACTTTCCTACGAGCAGTACTTC. Protein product: CASSPGLSYEQYF. The gene calls are TRBV11-2 and TRBJ2-5; D might be TRBD2 (5 bases). The DNA matches TRBJ2-7 better at its end, which makes the J call doubtful. The CDR3 has 13 residues. The germline gives CDR1 SGHAT, CDR2 FQNNGV.

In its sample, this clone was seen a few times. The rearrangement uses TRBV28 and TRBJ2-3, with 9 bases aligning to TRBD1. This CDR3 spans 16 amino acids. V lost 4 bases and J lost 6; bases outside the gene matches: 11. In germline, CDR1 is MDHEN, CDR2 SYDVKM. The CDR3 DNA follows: TGTGCCAGCAGTTCCCCATCCCTTACAGGGGGCGATACGCAGTATTTT. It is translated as CASSSPSLTGGDTQYF.

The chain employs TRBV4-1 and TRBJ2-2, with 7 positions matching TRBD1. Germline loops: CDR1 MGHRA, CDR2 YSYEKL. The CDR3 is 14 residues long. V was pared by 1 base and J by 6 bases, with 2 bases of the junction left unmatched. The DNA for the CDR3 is TGCGCCAGCAGCCAAGCAAGGGGGCCCGGGGAGCTGTTTTTT. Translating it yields CASSQARGPGELFF.